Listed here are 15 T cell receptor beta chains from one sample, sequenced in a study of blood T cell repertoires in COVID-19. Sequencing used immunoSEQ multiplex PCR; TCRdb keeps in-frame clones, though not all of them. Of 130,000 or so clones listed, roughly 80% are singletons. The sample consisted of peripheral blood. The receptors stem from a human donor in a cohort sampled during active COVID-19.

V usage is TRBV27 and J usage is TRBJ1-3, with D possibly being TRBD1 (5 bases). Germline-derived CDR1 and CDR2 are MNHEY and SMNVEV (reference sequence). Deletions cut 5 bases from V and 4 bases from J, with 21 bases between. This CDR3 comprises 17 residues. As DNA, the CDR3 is TGTGCCAGCAGTCCAGCCTGGGGGGACGGAGCCGGAAACACCATATATTTT. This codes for CASSPAWGDGAGNTIYF.

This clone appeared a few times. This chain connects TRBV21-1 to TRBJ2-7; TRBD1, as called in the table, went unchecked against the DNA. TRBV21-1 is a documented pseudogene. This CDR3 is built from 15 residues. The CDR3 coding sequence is TGTGCCAGCAGCAAAGAGTTCGATCCAGGGGGTGAGCAGTACTTC. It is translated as CASSKEFDPGGEQYF.

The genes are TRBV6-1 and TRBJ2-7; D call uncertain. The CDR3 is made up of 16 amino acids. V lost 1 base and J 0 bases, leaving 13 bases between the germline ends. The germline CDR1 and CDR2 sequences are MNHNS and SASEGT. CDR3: CASSEGAEPSSYEQYF. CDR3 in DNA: TGTGCCAGCAGTGAAGGGGCAGAGCCGAGCTCCTACGAGCAGTACTTC.

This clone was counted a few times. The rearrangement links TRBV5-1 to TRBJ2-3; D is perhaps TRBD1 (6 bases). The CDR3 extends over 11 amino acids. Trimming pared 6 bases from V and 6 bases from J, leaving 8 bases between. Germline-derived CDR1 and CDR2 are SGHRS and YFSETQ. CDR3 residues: CASTDSDTQYF. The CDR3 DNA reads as TGCGCCAGCACGGACAGCGATACGCAGTATTTT. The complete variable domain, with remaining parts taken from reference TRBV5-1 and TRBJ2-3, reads KAGVTQTPRYLIKTRGQQVTLSCSPISGHRSVSWYQQTPGQGLQFLFEYFSETQRNKGNFPGRFSGRQFSNSRSEMNVSTLELGDSALYLCASTDSDTQYFGPGTRLTVL.

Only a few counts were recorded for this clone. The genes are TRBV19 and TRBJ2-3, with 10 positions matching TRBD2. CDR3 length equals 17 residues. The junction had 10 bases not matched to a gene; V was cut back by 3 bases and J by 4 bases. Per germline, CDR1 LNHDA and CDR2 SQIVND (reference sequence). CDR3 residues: CASSMGSSGGRSDTQYF. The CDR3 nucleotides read TGTGCCAGTAGTATGGGCTCTAGCGGGGGTCGGTCAGATACGCAGTATTTT.

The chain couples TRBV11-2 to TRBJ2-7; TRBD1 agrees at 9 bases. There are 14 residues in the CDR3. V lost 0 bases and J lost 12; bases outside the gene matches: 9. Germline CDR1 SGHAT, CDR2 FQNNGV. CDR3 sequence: CASSLDGRRDRAYF. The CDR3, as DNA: TGTGCCAGCAGCTTAGACGGGAGGCGGGACAGGGCGTACTTC. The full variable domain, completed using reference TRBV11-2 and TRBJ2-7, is EAGVAQSPRYKIIEKRQSVAFWCNPISGHATLYWYQQILGQGPKLLIQFQNNGVVDDSQLPKDRFSAERLKGVDSTLKIQPAKLEDSAVYLCASSLDGRRDRAYFGPGTRLTVT.

This CDR3 reads CASSGTGGGQPQHF. In nucleotides, the CDR3 is TGTGCCAGCAGTGGGACAGGGGGTGGCCAGCCCCAGCATTTT. The V gene is TRBV28, the J gene TRBJ1-5, with TRBD1 identical over 11 bases. The germline V gene encodes CDR1 MDHEN and CDR2 SYDVKM. J gave up 7 bases and V 5 bases, and 4 bases lay outside the gene matches. The CDR3 extends over 14 amino acids.

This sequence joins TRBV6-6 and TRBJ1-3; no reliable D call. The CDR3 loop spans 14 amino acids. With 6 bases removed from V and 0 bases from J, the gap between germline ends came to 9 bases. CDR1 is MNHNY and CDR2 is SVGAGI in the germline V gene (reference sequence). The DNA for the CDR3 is TGTGCCAGCAGCCCTGACAACTCTGGAAACACCATATATTTT. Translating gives CASSPDNSGNTIYF.

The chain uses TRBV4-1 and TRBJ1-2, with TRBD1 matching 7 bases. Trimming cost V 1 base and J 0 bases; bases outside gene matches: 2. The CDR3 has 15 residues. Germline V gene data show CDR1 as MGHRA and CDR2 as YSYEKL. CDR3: CASSQGQGPNYGYTF. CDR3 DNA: TGCGCCAGCAGCCAAGGACAGGGTCCTAACTATGGCTACACCTTC.

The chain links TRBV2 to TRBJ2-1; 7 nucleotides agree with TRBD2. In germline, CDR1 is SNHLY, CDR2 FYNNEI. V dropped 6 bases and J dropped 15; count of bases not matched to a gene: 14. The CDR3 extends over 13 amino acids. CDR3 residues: CASSASGDRTRFF. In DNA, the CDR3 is TGTGCCAGCAGCGCAAGCGGGGACCGAACTCGGTTCTTC. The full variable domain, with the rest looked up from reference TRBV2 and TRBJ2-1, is EPEVTQTPSHQVTQMGQEVILRCVPISNHLYFYWYRQILGQKVEFLVSFYNNEISEKSEIFDDQFSVERPDGSNFTLKIRSTKLEDSAMYFCASSASGDRTRFFGPGTRLTVL.

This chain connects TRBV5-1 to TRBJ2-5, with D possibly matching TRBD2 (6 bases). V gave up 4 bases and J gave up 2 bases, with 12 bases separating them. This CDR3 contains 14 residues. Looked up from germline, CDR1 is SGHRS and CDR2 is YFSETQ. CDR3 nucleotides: TGCGCCAGCAGCGCGGCGGGGAATCAAGAGACCCAGTACTTC. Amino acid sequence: CASSAAGNQETQYF.

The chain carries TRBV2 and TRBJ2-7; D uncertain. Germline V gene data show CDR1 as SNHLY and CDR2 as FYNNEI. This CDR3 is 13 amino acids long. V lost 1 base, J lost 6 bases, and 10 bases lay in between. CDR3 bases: TGTGCCAGCAGTGAAGAAATGGTTAGCGAGCAGTACTTC. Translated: CASSEEMVSEQYF.

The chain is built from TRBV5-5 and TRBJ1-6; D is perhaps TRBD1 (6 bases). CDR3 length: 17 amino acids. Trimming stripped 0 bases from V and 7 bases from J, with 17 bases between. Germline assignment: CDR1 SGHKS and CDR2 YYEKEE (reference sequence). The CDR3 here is CASSLGIPGAGNSPLHF. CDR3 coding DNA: TGTGCCAGCAGCTTGGGCATCCCAGGGGCGGGCAATTCACCCCTCCACTTT.

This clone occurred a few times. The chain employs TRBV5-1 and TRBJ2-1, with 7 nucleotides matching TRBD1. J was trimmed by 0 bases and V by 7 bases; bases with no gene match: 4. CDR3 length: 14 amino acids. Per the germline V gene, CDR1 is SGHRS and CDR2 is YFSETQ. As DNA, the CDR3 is TGCGCCAGCTCTGGGACAGTCTCCTACAATGAGCAGTTCTTC. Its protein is CASSGTVSYNEQFF.

CDR3 nucleotides: TGCGCCAGCAGCCAAGAACGGGACACTGAAGCTTTCTTT. Translation: CASSQERDTEAFF. This chain uses TRBV4-3 with TRBJ1-1; D unresolved. This CDR3 contains 13 residues. Germline values: CDR1 LGHNA, CDR2 YSLEER. The ends were cut back, 0 bases at V and 3 bases at J, with 5 bases in the middle.